Each of the 14 T cell receptor beta chains below was sequenced from the same sample in a study of CD8+CD57+ T cells in acquired aplastic anemia. Profiles of TCR beta VDJ and CDR3 were generated from a genomic DNA template. In TCRdb, the reads were re-called with MiXCR into one record per CDR3 protein. The repertoire holds about 270,000 distinct CDR3 sequences, roughly three fifths seen once, with roughly 8% in the top ten. The material sequenced was sorted CD4+, CD8+, or CD8+CD57+ T cells (not recorded which) from PBMCs. The receptors shown here come from a human donor with severe aplastic anemia or a healthy control (not recorded which).

On this clonotype itself: This may be a read error: a much more frequent sequence differs by one nucleotide. The chain combines TRBV5-4 with TRBJ2-5; possible D gene TRBD1, 5 bases. The CDR3 contains 15 residues. Germline assignment: CDR1 SGHNT and CDR2 YYREEE (reference sequence). The CDR3 region has the DNA TGTGCCGGCAGCTTGACGGCAGGGCTACGGGAGACCCAGTACTTC. It codes for CAGSLTAGLRETQYF.

A note on this clonotype: In this CDR3 the conserved last residue, phenylalanine or tryptophan, is missing, so a read error is likely. The V and J genes are TRBV7-2 and TRBJ1-2, with D maybe TRBD1 (5 bases). V lost 2 bases and J lost 1, with 14 bases in between. CDR1 and CDR2 (germline): SGHTA, FQGNSA. This CDR3 is built from 16 residues. The CDR3: CASSLYPFQGNYGYTL. In nucleotides, the CDR3 is TGTGCCAGCAGCTTATACCCCTTTCAGGGTAACTATGGCTACACCTTG.

This chain joins TRBV29-1 and TRBJ2-1, with D uncertain. There are 11 residues in the CDR3. The V end was cut by 3 bases, the J end by 8 bases, with 8 bases between. CDR1 is SQVTM, CDR2 ANQGSEA, per germline. CDR3 sequence reads: CSVEVRDEQFF. DNA for the CDR3: TGCAGCGTTGAGGTACGGGATGAGCAGTTCTTC.

The gene calls are TRBV12-3 or TRBV12-4 and TRBJ2-5, with 8 bases that match TRBD2. V dropped 5 bases and J dropped 5; count of bases not matched to a gene: 10. This CDR3 spans 15 amino acids. CDR3 region: CASSPPGLVAETQYF. CDR3 sequence (DNA): TGTGCCAGCAGTCCCCCGGGACTAGTTGCGGAGACCCAGTACTTC.

A remark on this clonotype: A read error may explain this, as a much larger clone is one base away. The limits of the CDR3 on the DNA are not certain, so only TCRdb's listed CDR3 is given. The chain recombines TRBV6-4 with TRBJ1-1. Germline V gene data show CDR1 as MRHNA and CDR2 as SNTAGT. The CDR3 numbers 13 amino acids, ends counted. The CDR3 protein is CASSVGLGTEASF.

In regard to this clonotype: In this CDR3 the conserved last residue, phenylalanine or tryptophan, is missing, so a read error is likely. The genes are TRBV7-9 and TRBJ2-5; TRBD2 matches 11 bases. J was trimmed by 5 bases and V by 5 bases; bases with no gene match: 1. CDR1 SEHNR and CDR2 FQNEAQ come from the germline V gene (reference sequence). This CDR3 has 13 residues. The DNA of the CDR3 is TGTGCCAGCAGCAGGACTAGCGGGGAGACCCAGTACTCC. This codes for CASSRTSGETQYS.

The chain links TRBV20-1 to TRBJ2-1; TRBD2 matches at 7 bases. CDR3 size: 13 residues. Germline CDR1 and CDR2: DFQATT and SNEGSKA (reference sequence). J was trimmed by 5 bases and V by 4 bases; bases with no gene match: 5. CDR3 DNA: TGCAGTGCTATGCCGCTAGCGGACAATGAGCAGTTCTTC. It translates to CSAMPLADNEQFF.

The chain has TRBV7-6 and TRBJ2-1; 10 nucleotides match TRBD2. V trimming: 1 base; J trimming: 9 bases; junction bases outside the gene matches: 6. Germline V lookup: CDR1 SGHVS, CDR2 FNYEAQ. This CDR3 has 15 residues. CDR3 residues: CASSLESGRAGEQFF. DNA for the CDR3: TGTGCCAGCAGCTTAGAAAGCGGGAGGGCTGGTGAGCAGTTCTTC.

This clonotype was observed at least ten times. The rearrangement links TRBV5-1 to TRBJ1-6, with 10 bases lining up with TRBD1. Germline assignment: CDR1 SGHRS and CDR2 YFSETQ. The CDR3 has 14 residues. V shed 4 bases, J shed 9 bases, and the junction held 4 bases outside the gene matches. CDR3 nucleotide sequence: TGCGCCAGCAGCCCCGGGACAGGGGCTTCACCCCTCCACTTT. Encoded protein: CASSPGTGASPLHF.

V and J are TRBV5-6 and TRBJ2-3, with D perhaps being TRBD1 or TRBD2 (5 bases each). The CDR3 extends over 15 amino acids. Trimming pared 0 bases from V and 5 bases from J, leaving 13 bases between. The germline V gene encodes CDR1 SGHDT and CDR2 YYEEEE. The CDR3 DNA is TGTGCCAGCAGCTTGGGGGGACCCCGCGGAGATACGCAGTATTTT. As protein: CASSLGGPRGDTQYF.

This clonotype has a handful of counts. V usage is TRBV28 and J usage is TRBJ1-5, with D perhaps matching TRBD1 (5 bases). V gave up 5 bases and J gave up 5 bases, with 19 bases separating them. The CDR3 is made up of 16 amino acids. Germline assignment: CDR1 MDHEN and CDR2 SYDVKM. CDR3 loop: CASSPPGGVDDQPQHF. DNA for the CDR3: TGTGCCAGCAGTCCCCCCGGAGGGGTGGATGATCAGCCCCAGCATTTT.

This clonotype is a singleton in its sample. The chain links TRBV7-3 to TRBJ2-5, with 10 bases matching TRBD2. Trimming cost V 7 bases and J 5 bases; bases outside gene matches: 16. Germline values: CDR1 SGHTA, CDR2 FQGTGA. The CDR3 runs 17 residues. In DNA form, the CDR3 reads TGTGCCAGCAACAAGACGGAGCTAGCGGGAGTAGGGGAGACCCAGTACTTC. Its translation: CASNKTELAGVGETQYF. Based on the CDR3 plus reference TRBV7-3 and TRBJ2-5, the full variable domain is GAGVSQTPSNKVTEKGKYVELRCDPISGHTALYWYRQSLGQGPEFLIYFQGTGAADDSGLPNDRFFAVRPEGSVSTLKIQRTERGDSAVYLCASNKTELAGVGETQYFGPGTRLLVL.

The V call is TRBV7-6, the J call TRBJ2-6; D not resolved. Germline V gene data show CDR1 as SGHVS and CDR2 as FNYEAQ. Trimming cost V 1 base and J 1 base, with 5 bases left between them. CDR3 length: 15 residues. Written as DNA, the CDR3 is TGTGCCAGCAGCTTAGACAGATCTGGGGCCAACGTCCTGACTTTC. Translation: CASSLDRSGANVLTF.

The sample holds many counts of this clonotype. The chain has TRBV6-5 and TRBJ1-1; TRBD1 matches 11 bases. The CDR3 consists of 16 residues. Germline V lookup: CDR1 MNHEY, CDR2 SVGAGI. The ends lost 6 bases at V and 3 bases at J; junction bases unmatched: 9. CDR3 bases: TGTGCCAGCAGCTCCCCCGGGACAGGGGGGCACACTGAAGCTTTCTTT. As protein: CASSSPGTGGHTEAFF.